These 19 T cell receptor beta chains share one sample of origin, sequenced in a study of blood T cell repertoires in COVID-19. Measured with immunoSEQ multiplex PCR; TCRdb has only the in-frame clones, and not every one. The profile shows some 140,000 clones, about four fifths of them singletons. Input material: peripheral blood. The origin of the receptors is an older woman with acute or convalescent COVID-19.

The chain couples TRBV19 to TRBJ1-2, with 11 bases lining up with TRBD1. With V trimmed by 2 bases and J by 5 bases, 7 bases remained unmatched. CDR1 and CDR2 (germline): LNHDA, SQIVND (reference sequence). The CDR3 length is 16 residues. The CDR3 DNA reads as TGTGCCAGTAGTATAAGGACAGGGGGCCTGCGGTATGGCTACACCTTC. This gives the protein CASSIRTGGLRYGYTF.

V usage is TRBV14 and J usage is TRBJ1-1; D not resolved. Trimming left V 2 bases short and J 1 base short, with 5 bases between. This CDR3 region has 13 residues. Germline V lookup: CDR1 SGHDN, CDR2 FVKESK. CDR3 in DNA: TGTGCCAGCAGCCAAACGGGGAACACTGAAGCTTTCTTT. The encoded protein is CASSQTGNTEAFF.

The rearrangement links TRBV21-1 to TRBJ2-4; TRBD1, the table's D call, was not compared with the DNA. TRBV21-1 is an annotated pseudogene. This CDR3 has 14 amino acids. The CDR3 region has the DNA TGTGCCAGCAGCAAACAGGAACCCAAAAACATTCAGTACTTC. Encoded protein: CASSKQEPKNIQYF.

CDR3 sequence (DNA): TGTGCCAGTAGTATGACCCCTCGGGGGGGCGACTATGGCTACACCTTC. It codes for CASSMTPRGGDYGYTF. The V and J genes are TRBV19 and TRBJ1-2; D is possibly TRBD1 (6 bases). CDR3 length: 16 residues. Germline lookup yields CDR1 LNHDA and CDR2 SQIVND (reference sequence). V was pared by 3 bases and J by 3 bases, with 17 bases between.

This CDR3 reads CASTSDREISPLHF. Written as DNA, the CDR3 is TGTGCCAGTACCTCAGACAGGGAAATATCACCCCTCCACTTT. The chain is built from TRBV19 and TRBJ1-6; 7 bases agree with TRBD1. With 7 bases clipped from V and 10 bases from J, the junction kept 10 bases outside the gene matches. The CDR3 totals 14 residues. The germline V gene has CDR1 LNHDA and CDR2 SQIVND (reference sequence).

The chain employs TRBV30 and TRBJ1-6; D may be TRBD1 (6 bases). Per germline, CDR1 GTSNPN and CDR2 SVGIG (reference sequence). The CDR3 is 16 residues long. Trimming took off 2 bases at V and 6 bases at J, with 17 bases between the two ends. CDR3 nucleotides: TGTGCCTGGAGTAGGGGGTCGGTACTGACTAATTCACCCCTCCACTTT. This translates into CAWSRGSVLTNSPLHF.

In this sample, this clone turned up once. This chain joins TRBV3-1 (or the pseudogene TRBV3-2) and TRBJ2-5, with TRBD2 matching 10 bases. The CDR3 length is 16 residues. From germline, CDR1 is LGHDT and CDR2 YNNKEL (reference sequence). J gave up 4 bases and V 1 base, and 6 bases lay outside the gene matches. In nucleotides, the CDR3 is TGTGCCAGCAGCCAAGTGATAGCGGGGGGTTCAGAGACCCAGTACTTC. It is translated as CASSQVIAGGSETQYF.

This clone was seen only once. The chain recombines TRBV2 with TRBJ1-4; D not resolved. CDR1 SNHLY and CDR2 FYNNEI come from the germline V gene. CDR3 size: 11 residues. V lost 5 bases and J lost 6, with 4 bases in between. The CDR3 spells CASSYYEKLFF. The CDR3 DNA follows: TGTGCCAGCAGTTATTATGAAAAACTGTTTTTT. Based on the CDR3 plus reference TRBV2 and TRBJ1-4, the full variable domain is EPEVTQTPSHQVTQMGQEVILRCVPISNHLYFYWYRQILGQKVEFLVSFYNNEISEKSEIFDDQFSVERPDGSNFTLKIRSTKLEDSAMYFCASSYYEKLFFGSGTQLSVL.

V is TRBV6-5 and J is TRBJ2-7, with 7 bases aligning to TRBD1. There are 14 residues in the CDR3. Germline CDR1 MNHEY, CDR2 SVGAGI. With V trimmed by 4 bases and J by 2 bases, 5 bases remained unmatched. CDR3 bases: TGTGCCAGCAGTTCACGGACAGGAGCCTACGAGCAGTACGTC. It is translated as CASSSRTGAYEQYV.

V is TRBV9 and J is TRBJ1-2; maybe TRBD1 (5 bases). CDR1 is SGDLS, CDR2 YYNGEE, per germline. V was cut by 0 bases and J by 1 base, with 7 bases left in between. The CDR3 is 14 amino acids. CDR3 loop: CASSVGGGNYGYTF. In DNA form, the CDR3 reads TGTGCCAGCAGCGTAGGGGGCGGTAACTATGGCTACACCTTC.

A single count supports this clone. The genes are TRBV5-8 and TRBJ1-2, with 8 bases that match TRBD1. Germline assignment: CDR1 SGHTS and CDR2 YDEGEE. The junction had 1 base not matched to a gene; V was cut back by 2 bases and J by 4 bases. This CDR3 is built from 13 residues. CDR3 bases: TGTGCCAGCAGCTTACAGGGGGGCTATGGCTACACCTTC. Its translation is CASSLQGGYGYTF.

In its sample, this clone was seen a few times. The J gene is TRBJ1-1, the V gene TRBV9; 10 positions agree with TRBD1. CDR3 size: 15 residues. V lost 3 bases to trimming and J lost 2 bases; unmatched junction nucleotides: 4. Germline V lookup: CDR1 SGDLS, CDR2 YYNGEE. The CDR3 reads CASSEGTGANTEAFF. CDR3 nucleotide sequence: TGTGCCAGCAGCGAAGGGACAGGGGCAAACACTGAAGCTTTCTTT.

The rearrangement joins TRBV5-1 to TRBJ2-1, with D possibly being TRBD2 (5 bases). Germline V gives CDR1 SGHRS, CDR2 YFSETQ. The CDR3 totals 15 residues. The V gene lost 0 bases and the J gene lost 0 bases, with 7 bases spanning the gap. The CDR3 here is CASSLAGFSYNEQFF. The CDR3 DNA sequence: TGCGCCAGCAGCTTGGCGGGGTTCTCCTACAATGAGCAGTTCTTC.

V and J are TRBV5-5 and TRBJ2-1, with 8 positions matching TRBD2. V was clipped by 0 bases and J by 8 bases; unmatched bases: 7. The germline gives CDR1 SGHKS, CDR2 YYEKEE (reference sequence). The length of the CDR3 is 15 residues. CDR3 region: CASSLVGLASYEQFF. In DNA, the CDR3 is TGTGCCAGCAGCTTGGTCGGACTAGCTTCATATGAGCAGTTCTTC.

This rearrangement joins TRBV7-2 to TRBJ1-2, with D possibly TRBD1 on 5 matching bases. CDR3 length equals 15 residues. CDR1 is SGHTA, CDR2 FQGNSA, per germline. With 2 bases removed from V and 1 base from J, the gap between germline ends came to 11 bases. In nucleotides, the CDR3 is TGTGCCAGCAGCTTACAGGGATCCCTTAACTATGGCTACACCTTC. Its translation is CASSLQGSLNYGYTF.

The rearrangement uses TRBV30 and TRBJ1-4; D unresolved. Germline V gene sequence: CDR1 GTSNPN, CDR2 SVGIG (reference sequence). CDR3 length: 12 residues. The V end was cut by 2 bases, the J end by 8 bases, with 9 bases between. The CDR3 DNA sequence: TGTGCCTGGAGTAATCTGCGGGAAAAACTGTTTTTT. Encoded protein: CAWSNLREKLFF.

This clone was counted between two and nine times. CDR3 sequence: CASSLNSLPSGNTIYF. CDR3 DNA: TGCGCCAGCAGCTTGAACAGCCTTCCCTCTGGAAACACCATATATTTT. This chain links TRBV5-1 with TRBJ1-3, with unresolved D. Looked up from germline, CDR1 is SGHRS and CDR2 is YFSETQ. Trimming took off 1 base at V and 0 bases at J, with 11 bases between the two ends. The CDR3 covers 16 residues.

This CDR3 is CASSQGNRLGSEKLFF. CDR3 sequence (DNA): TGTGCCAGCAGCCAAGGCAACAGGCTGGGAAGTGAAAAACTGTTTTTT. The gene calls are TRBV3-1 (or the pseudogene TRBV3-2) and TRBJ1-4; tentatively, D is TRBD1 (5 bases). Germline V CDR1 and CDR2: LGHDT, YNNKEL (reference sequence). The germline V and J ends were trimmed by 1 base and 7 bases, with 16 bases remaining between them. The CDR3 contains 16 residues.

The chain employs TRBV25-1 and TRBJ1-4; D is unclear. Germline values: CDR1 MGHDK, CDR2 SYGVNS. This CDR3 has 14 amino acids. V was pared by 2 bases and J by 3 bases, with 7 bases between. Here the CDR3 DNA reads TGTGCCAGCAGTGAAGGGCTGCCTAATGAAAAACTGTTTTTT. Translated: CASSEGLPNEKLFF.